This record covers a single T cell receptor beta chain. CDR1 is SGHTA and CDR2 is FQGNSA in the germline V gene. The V and J ends lost 4 bases and 1 base, in that order; junction bases with no gene match: 10. This CDR3 is 18 amino acids long. PCR involved 60 Vbeta and 13 Jbeta primers. Sequenced by immunoSEQ multiplex PCR; TCRdb stores in-frame clones only, minus some. Among roughly 170,000 clones listed, roughly four fifths were seen once. The data are from a study of cytomegalovirus exposure and HLA in healthy donors. The V gene is TRBV7-2, the J gene TRBJ1-3; TRBD1 matches 10 bases. Sequenced material: PBMCs. The sequence derives from a female donor in good health and CMV-seronegative. CDR3 sequence: CASSSPGQGKGSGNTIYF. CDR3 coding DNA: TGTGCCAGCAGCTCTCCGGGACAGGGGAAAGGGTCTGGAAACACCATATATTTT.